A single TCR beta chain is shown here with its context. Its antigen remains unknown. V dropped 1 base and J dropped 1 base, with 8 bases sitting between them. The germline CDR1 and CDR2 sequences are SGHTA and FQGNSA. The CDR3 runs 14 residues. The data derive from a study of cytomegalovirus exposure and HLA in healthy donors. About the study: Around 77 million unique TCRs from HLA-typed donors made up an early data release. Of all 360 or so donors who were genotyped, 75% to 85% belonged to the Caucasian-associated ancestry cluster.

This PCR relied on a set of 60 Vbeta primers and 13 Jbeta primers. Method: immunoSEQ multiplex PCR; TCRdb's copy keeps in-frame clones and lacks some. Of fewer than 120,000 clones in the sample, approximately 83% are singletons; the top ten hold around 1.9%. Study-wide results and caveats: Later work associated 16,951 TCR beta sequences with HLA alleles at 0.05 false discovery rate. According to the study, around 180 TCR beta chains were cytomegalovirus-associated.

Sample: PBMCs. V and J are TRBV7-2 and TRBJ2-7; D perhaps matches TRBD1 (6 bases). This receptor was obtained from a middle-aged man in good health and CMV-seronegative. The CDR3, as DNA: TGTGCCAGCAGCTTAGGTGGGACATCCTACGAGCAGTACTTC. Protein: CASSLGGTSYEQYF.